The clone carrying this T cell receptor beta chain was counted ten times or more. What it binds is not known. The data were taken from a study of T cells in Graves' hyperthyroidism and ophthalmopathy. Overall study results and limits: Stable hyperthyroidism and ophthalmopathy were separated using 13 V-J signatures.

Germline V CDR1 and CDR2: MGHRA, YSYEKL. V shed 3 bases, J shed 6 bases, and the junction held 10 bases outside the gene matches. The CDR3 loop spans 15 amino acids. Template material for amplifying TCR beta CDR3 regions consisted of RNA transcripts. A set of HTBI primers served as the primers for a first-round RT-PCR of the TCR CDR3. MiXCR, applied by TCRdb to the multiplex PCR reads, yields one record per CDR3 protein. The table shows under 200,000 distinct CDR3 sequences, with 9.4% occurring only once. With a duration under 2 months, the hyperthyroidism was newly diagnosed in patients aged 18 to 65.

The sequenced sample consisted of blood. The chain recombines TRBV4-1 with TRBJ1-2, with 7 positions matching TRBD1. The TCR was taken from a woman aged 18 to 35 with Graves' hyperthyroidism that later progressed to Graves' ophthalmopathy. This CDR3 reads CASSHPAGTANGYTF. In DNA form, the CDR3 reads TGCGCCAGCAGCCATCCCGCCGGGACAGCGAATGGCTACACCTTC.